Listed below are T cell receptor beta chains from one sample, sequenced in a study of blood T cells in healthy people across ages. TCRdb ran MiXCR on the 5' RACE reads and lists one entry per CDR3 protein. The repertoire has some 760,000 distinct CDR3 sequences, 20% to 25% of them found once; the top ten carry under 10%. The sample also formed part of further work on T cells of mothers and their children.

The sample taken for sequencing was blood. The source is a boy aged 10-17 years in good health. Each CDR3 is given with its conserved first and last residue. A D gene is named only where the DNA matches it firmly. The size of a clone is reported for some rows only, either as once, few or many, or as a class for expanded clones.

j_call d_call clone_size v_call cdr3_nt cdr3_aa
TRBJ1-1 NA few TRBV6-5 TGTGCCAGCAGTTACTCGAGACAGCCGGAAGCTTTCTTT CASSYSRQPEAFF
TRBJ2-6 TRBD2 few TRBV10-3 TGTGCCAGTAGCTTGCGGACTAGCGGTACAGCGGGGGCCAACGTCCTGACTTTC CASSLRTSGTAGANVLTF
TRBJ1-1 NA few TRBV6-1 TGTGCCAGCAGTGAAGGGACATTCAAGCTTGCCTTGGAAGCTTTCTTT CASSEGTFKLALEAFF
TRBJ2-3 NA once TRBV2 TGTGCCAGCAGTGAGTACCACAGCTACTCTAGCACAGATACGCAGTATTTT CASSEYHSYSSTDTQYF
TRBJ2-3 TRBD2 NA TRBV7-2 TGTGCCAGCAGCTTCCCCACCAACTTTAGTAGCGGGCCCACAGATACGCAGTATTTT CASSFPTNFSSGPTDTQYF
TRBJ2-2 TRBD1 NA TRBV6-1 TGTGCCAGCAGTGACTGGACAGGGGGCACCGGGGAGCTGTTTTTT CASSDWTGGTGELFF
TRBJ1-3 NA few TRBV20-1 TGCAGTGCTCCTGACAGAGCTGGAAACACCATATATTTT CSAPDRAGNTIYF
TRBJ2-4 NA NA TRBV29-1 TGCAGCGTTGAATCAAGAATAGCCAAAAACATTCAGTACTTC CSVESRIAKNIQYF
TRBJ2-7 TRBD2 few TRBV10-2 TGCGCCAGCAGTGTTCCGACTAGCGGGGGAACCTACGAGCAGTACTTC CASSVPTSGGTYEQYF
TRBJ2-1 NA NA TRBV9 TGTGCCAGCAGCGTACAGTGGGCGCAACTAAATGAGCAGTTCTTC CASSVQWAQLNEQFF
TRBJ2-1 NA few TRBV5-1 TGCGCCAGCAGCTTGTCGGGGGAAGTGAACAATGAGCAGTTCTTC CASSLSGEVNNEQFF
TRBJ1-5 NA NA TRBV19 TGTGCCAGTGGCCCCGGGCGGTTCGGGGACCAGCATTTT CASGPGRFGDQHF
TRBJ2-1 NA NA TRBV6-1 TGTGCCAGCGCCAAAACAGAGGTCCTCTCCTACAATGAGCAGTTCTTC CASAKTEVLSYNEQFF
TRBJ2-7 NA NA TRBV4-2 TGTGCCAGCAGCCAAGTCTTGGGGCAGAACTCCTACGAGCAGTACTTC CASSQVLGQNSYEQYF
TRBJ2-1 TRBD2 NA TRBV29-1 TGCAGCGTGGTGGCCCTAGCGGGTTTCTCCTACAATGAGCAGTTCTTC CSVVALAGFSYNEQFF
TRBJ2-1 NA few TRBV4-1 TGCGCCAGCAGTCTCCCGGGCCTAGGGGACAATGAGCAGTTCTTC CASSLPGLGDNEQFF
TRBJ1-1 NA few TRBV7-2 TGTGCCAGCAGCTCACCGCAGGAGAACACTGAAGCTTTCTTT CASSSPQENTEAFF
TRBJ2-7 NA NA TRBV7-2 TGTGCCAACAGCTTAGGGTCGGTCTCCGAGCAGTACTTC CANSLGSVSEQYF
TRBJ1-1 NA few TRBV7-6 TGTGCCAGCAGCTTAGGGCCCGGGGGGCGTATGAACACTGAAGCTTTCTTT CASSLGPGGRMNTEAFF
TRBJ1-3 NA NA TRBV2 TGTGCCAGCAGTGAATTTCAGGGGTTCAACACCATATATTTT CASSEFQGFNTIYF
TRBJ1-1 NA NA TRBV7-6 TGTGCCAGCAGCCGACCCCCAAGCTTCGAGGGCACTGAAGCTTTCTTT CASSRPPSFEGTEAFF
TRBJ2-5 NA NA TRBV28 TGTGCCAGCAGTTTATTACCGGGGTCCATCGAGACCCAGTACTTC CASSLLPGSIETQYF
TRBJ2-4 TRBD1 NA TRBV14 TGTGCCAGCAGCCACGGACGGGACAGGGTTGCCAAAAACATTCAGTACTTC CASSHGRDRVAKNIQYF
TRBJ2-3 NA NA TRBV5-1 TGCGCCAGCAGCTTCTTGGGGGAATGGGATACGCAGTATTTT CASSFLGEWDTQYF
TRBJ1-5 TRBD1 NA TRBV5-5 TGTGCCAGCAGCCACACCCCGGGACAGGGGGCAGGGGGAAATCAGCCCCAGCATTTT CASSHTPGQGAGGNQPQHF
TRBJ2-7 NA once TRBV10-3 TGTGCCATCAGTGAGCCCAGATCCAGCTACGAGCAGTACTTC CAISEPRSSYEQYF
TRBJ2-1 NA few TRBV27 TGTGCCAGCAGTTTATCGCAGGGAGTTTCCTACAATGAGCAGTTCTTC CASSLSQGVSYNEQFF
TRBJ2-5 NA many TRBV29-1 TGCAGCGTTGAAGGAGGGAACCAAGAGACCCAGTACTTC CSVEGGNQETQYF
TRBJ2-5 NA few TRBV2 TGTGCCAGCAAGGATAGTGTAGAGACCCAGTACTTC CASKDSVETQYF
TRBJ2-2 NA NA TRBV15 TGTGCCACCAGCAGAGGCGACACAGCCGGTTTTAGGGAGCTGTTTTTT CATSRGDTAGFRELFF
TRBJ1-5 NA once TRBV12-3/TRBV12-4 TGTGCCAGCAGCCGGGATCAGCCCCAGCATTTT CASSRDQPQHF
TRBJ2-5 NA few TRBV7-9 TGTGCCAGCAGCTTAGCGGGGCTAGCGGAGACCCAGTACTTC CASSLAGLAETQYF
TRBJ2-1 TRBD2 NA TRBV6-5 TGTGCCAGCAGTTATCCCGGGGGACTAGCGGGAAGGAATGAGCAGTTCTTC CASSYPGGLAGRNEQFF
TRBJ2-7 NA NA TRBV5-1 TGCGCCAGCAGCTTGGAGAGGGGCCGCTCCTACGAGCAGTACTTC CASSLERGRSYEQYF
TRBJ1-4 NA NA TRBV14 TGTGCCAGCAGCCAACTAAGGAAGGATGAAAAACTGTTTTTT CASSQLRKDEKLFF
TRBJ2-2 TRBD1 NA TRBV24-1 TGTGCCACCAGTGATCCGGGACAGGCGAACACCGGGGAGCTGTTTTTT CATSDPGQANTGELFF
TRBJ1-5 NA NA TRBV7-2 TGTGCCAGCAGCAACCGACCGGGCAATCAGCCCCAGCATTTT CASSNRPGNQPQHF
TRBJ2-5 TRBD1 NA TRBV7-3 TGTGCCAGCAGCTTAATGGGACAGCAAGAGACCCAGTACTTC CASSLMGQQETQYF
TRBJ2-1 NA few TRBV4-3 TGCGCCAGCAGCCCAGCTTTAAGCTCCTACAATGAGCAGTTCTTC CASSPALSSYNEQFF
TRBJ2-7 TRBD1 few TRBV12-5 TGTGCTAGTGGTTCCCCGGACAGGCTATACGAGCAGTACTTC CASGSPDRLYEQYF
TRBJ2-1 NA few TRBV7-3 TGTGCCAGCAGCCCCCCAGGGATCGATGAGCAGTTCTTC CASSPPGIDEQFF
TRBJ2-7 TRBD1 NA TRBV12-3/TRBV12-4 TGTGCCAGCAGTCCCTCGCCCCGGGACAGTTCCTACGAGCAGTACTTC CASSPSPRDSSYEQYF
TRBJ2-1 TRBD1 NA TRBV7-8 TGTGCCAGCAGCCAAGAGGGCAGGGGGCATTCCTACAATGAGCAGTTCTTC CASSQEGRGHSYNEQFF
TRBJ1-4 NA NA TRBV13 TGTGCCAGCAGCTCGGCGTTAACTAATGAAAAACTGTTTTTT CASSSALTNEKLFF
TRBJ2-3 TRBD2 NA TRBV6-1 TGTGCCAGCAGTGAAAAGAACTGGCGGGGGGGACGCACAGATACGCAGTATTTT CASSEKNWRGGRTDTQYF
TRBJ2-3 TRBD2 few TRBV11-2 TGTGCCAGCAGCTTAGATCCCGGGACTAGCGGGGGATCGCAGTATTTT CASSLDPGTSGGSQYF